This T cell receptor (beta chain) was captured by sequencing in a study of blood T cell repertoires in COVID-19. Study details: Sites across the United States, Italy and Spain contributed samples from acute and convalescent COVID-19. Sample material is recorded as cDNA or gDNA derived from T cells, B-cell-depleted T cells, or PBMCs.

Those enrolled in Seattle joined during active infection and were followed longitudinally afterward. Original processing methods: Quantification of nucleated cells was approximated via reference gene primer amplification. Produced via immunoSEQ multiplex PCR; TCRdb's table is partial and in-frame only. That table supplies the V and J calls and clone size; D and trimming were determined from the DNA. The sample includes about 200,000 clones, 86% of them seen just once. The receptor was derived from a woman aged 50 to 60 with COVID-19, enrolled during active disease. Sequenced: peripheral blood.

DNA of the CDR3: TGCGCCAGCAGCTCTCTTGGGGAGCGCGGCTACACCTTC. Its translation: CASSSLGERGYTF. The rearrangement uses TRBV5-1 and TRBJ1-2; D gene unclear. In germline, CDR1 is SGHRS, CDR2 YFSETQ. V dropped 3 bases and J dropped 8 bases, with 14 bases sitting between them. The CDR3 runs to 13 residues.